This T cell receptor (beta chain) derives from a study of T cells in Graves' hyperthyroidism and ophthalmopathy. Broader study findings: Prediction of ophthalmopathy progression came a median roughly 6.7 months pre-onset. A 13 V-J signature model discriminated ophthalmopathy versus stable hyperthyroidism.

Details on this clonotype: The antigen remains undetermined.

What was amplified from RNA transcripts were TCR beta CDR3 regions. The HTBI primer set was used in a first-round RT-PCR of the TCR CDR3. From the multiplex PCR reads, TCRdb called clonotypes with MiXCR, one entry per CDR3 protein. The data show hundreds of thousands of distinct CDR3 sequences, with 45% seen just once and about 7% held by the top ten. Orbital computed tomography and thyroid ultrasound, together with serum TRAb and thyroxine and clinical symptoms, were used for diagnoses. V lost 3 bases, J lost 5 bases, and 10 bases lay in between. The CDR3 is 13 amino acids. Germline V gene sequence: CDR1 LNHNV, CDR2 YYDKDF (reference sequence).

The specimen sequenced was peripheral blood or thyroid tissue (not recorded which). The clonotype originates from an adult man with Graves' disease, either hyperthyroidism or ophthalmopathy (not recorded which). The chain has TRBV15 and TRBJ2-5; the D gene is possibly TRBD2 (6 bases). CDR3 region: CATSSLRGETQYF. The CDR3 nucleotides are TGTGCCACCAGCAGTTTACGGGGGGAGACCCAGTACTTC.